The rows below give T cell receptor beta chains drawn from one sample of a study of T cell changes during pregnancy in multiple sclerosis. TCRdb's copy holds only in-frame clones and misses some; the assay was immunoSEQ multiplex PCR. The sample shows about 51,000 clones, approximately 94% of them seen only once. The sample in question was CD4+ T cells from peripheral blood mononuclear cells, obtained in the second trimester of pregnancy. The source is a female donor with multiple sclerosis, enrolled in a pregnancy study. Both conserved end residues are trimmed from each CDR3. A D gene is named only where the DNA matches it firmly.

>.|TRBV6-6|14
ASTMRTAITNYGYT
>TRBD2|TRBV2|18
ATPQTRLAGGRLSTDTQY
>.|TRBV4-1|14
ASSVHTSDRNSPLH
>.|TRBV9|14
ASSVAAGANTDTQY
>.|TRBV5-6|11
ASSPGLSSGYT
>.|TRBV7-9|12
ASSPQGHNEKLF
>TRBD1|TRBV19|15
ASRSTGTGHSNQPQH
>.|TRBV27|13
ASSPIPRGDYEQY
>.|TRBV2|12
ASSEARGETPLH
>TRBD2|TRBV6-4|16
ASSDCRNSGALTDTQY
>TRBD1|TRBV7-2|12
ASSSIDRAYEQY
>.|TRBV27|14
ASSPSLVGVRNTIY
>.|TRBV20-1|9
SVSRTDTQY
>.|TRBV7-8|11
ASSDTGNQPQH
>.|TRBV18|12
ASSAGPSSYEQY
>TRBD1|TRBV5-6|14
ASSSPGQGVSYEQY
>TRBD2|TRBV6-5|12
ASRGLAGGETQY
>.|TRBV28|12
ASNEPSGANVLT
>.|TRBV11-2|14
ASSFKQAHSGNTIY
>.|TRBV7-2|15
ASSLGGPGLMYQPQH
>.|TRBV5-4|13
ASSSPRGVADTQY
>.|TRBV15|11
ATSLGQKYGYT
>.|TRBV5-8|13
ASRKYREGGQPQH
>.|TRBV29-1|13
SVRDKNRSGNTIY
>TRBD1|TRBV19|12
ASSIDRGNEKLF
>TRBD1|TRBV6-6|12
ASRETGGGETQY
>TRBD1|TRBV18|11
ASSSRDRVEAF
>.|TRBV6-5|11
ASSYSARVGYT
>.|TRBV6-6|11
ASSVLGDTEAF
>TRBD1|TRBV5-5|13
ASSIPAGGNSPLH
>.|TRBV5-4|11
ASRAGQSYEQY
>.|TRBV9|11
ASSTRVGGELF
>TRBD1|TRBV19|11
ASSLQGAGGYT
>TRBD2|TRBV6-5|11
ASTGTSISEQY
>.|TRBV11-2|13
ASSFTGSGSYEQY
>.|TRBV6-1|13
ASSETSFSNQPQH
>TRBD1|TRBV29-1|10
SVWDRFHEQY
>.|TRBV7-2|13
ASSWGVPYNSPLH
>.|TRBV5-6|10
ASSYDRYEQY
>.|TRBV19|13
ASSIDGQNNEKLF
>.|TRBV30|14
AWSAPPGPASGEAF
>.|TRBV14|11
ASSQAIGNTIY
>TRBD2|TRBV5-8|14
ASSGGGAYGTDTQY
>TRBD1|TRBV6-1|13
ASSVWGTGVYEQY
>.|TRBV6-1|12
ASSELGPGTEAF
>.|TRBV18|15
ASSPTPQEGPNYGYT
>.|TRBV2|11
ASSYRVGDEQF
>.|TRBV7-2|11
ASSPGSDRGYT
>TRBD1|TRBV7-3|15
ASSIPWTGISNQPQH
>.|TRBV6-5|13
ASTPTRFLVTEAF
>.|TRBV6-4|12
ASSDGAGLNGYT
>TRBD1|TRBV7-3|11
ASSWGTGVEQY
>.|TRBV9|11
ASSVASRHEQF
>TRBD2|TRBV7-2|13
ASSPRASGAYEQY
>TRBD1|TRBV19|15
ASSIQGQTLGRSPLH
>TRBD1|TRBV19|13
ASSARTGVTDTQY
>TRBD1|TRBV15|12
ATSNRQGNAEAF